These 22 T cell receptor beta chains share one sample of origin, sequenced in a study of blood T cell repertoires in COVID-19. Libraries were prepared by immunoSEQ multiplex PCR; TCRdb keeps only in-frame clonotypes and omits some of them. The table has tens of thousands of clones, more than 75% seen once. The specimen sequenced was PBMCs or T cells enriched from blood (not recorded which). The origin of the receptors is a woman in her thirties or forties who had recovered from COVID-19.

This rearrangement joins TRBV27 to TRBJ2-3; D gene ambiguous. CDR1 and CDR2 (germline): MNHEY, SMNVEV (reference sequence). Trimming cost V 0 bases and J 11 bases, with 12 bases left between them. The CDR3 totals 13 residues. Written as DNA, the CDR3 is TGTGCCAGCAGTTTATCGACTTCCCTCGAGCAGTATTTT. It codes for CASSLSTSLEQYF.

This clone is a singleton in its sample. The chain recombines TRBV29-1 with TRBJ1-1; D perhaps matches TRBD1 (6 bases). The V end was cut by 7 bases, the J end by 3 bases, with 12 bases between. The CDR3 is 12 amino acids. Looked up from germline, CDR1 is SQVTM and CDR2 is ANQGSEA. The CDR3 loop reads CSAGPGDTEAFF. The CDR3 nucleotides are TGCAGCGCAGGTCCAGGGGACACTGAAGCTTTCTTT.

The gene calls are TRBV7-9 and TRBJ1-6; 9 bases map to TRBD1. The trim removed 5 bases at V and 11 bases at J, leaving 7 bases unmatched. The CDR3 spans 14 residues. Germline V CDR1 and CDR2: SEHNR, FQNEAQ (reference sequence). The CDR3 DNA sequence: TGTGCCAGCAGCCCCGGACAGGGGCCGGCACCCCTCCACTTT. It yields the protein CASSPGQGPAPLHF.

This chain's CDR3 is CASSPSGPIGHEQFF. The CDR3 DNA is TGTGCCAGCAGCCCCTCAGGCCCCATTGGGCATGAGCAGTTCTTC. The J gene is TRBJ2-1, the V gene TRBV3-1 (or the pseudogene TRBV3-2); D is unclear. V was cut by 4 bases and J by 8 bases, with 18 bases left in between. This CDR3 contains 15 residues. Germline CDR1 LGHDT, CDR2 YNNKEL (reference sequence).

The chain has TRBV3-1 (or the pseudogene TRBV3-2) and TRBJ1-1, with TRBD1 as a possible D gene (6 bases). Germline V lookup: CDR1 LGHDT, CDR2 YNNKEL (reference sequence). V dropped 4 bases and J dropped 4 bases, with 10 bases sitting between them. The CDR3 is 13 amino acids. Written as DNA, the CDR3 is TGTGCCAGCAGCCTCAGCAGGGGCACTGAAGCTTTCTTT. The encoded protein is CASSLSRGTEAFF.

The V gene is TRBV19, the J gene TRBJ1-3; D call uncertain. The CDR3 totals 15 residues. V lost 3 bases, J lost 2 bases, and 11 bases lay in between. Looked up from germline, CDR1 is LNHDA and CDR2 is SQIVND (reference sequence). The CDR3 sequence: CASSILGGTGNTIYF. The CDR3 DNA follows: TGTGCCAGTAGTATTCTAGGAGGGACTGGAAACACCATATATTTT.

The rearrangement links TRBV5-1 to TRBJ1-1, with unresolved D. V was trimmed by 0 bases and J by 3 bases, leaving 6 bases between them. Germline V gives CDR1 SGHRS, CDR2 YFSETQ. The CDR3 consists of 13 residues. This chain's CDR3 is CASSLGSDTEAFF. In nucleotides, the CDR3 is TGCGCCAGCAGCTTGGGTTCCGACACTGAAGCTTTCTTT.

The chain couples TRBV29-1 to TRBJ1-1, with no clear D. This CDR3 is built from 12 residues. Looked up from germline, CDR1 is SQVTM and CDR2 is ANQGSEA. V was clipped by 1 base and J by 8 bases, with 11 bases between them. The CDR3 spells CSVEAGRNEAFF. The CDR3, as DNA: TGCAGCGTTGAAGCGGGGAGAAACGAAGCTTTCTTT.

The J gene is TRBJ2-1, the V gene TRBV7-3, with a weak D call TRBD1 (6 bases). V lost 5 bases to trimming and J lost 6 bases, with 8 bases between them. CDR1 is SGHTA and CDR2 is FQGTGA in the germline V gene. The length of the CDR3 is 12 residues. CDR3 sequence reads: CASSKQGNEQFF. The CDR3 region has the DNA TGTGCCAGCAGCAAACAGGGCAATGAGCAGTTCTTC.

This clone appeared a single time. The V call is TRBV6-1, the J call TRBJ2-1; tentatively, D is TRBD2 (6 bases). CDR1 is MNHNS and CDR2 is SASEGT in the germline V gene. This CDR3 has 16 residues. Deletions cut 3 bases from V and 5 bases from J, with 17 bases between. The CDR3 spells CASSDFGGFGNNEQFF. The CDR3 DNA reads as TGTGCCAGCAGTGATTTTGGAGGGTTTGGGAACAATGAGCAGTTCTTC.

This CDR3 reads CATVITRTGLEAFF. CDR3 DNA sequence: TGTGCCACCGTGATAACTAGAACAGGGCTCGAAGCTTTCTTT. J is TRBJ1-1 and V is TRBV6-5; a possible D gene is TRBD1 (6 bases). Trimming shortened V by 10 bases and J by 8 bases, and 23 bases separated the two germline ends. The length of the CDR3 is 14 residues. CDR1 and CDR2 from the germline V gene are MNHEY and SVGAGI.

This CDR3 is CASSGFQGGEKLFF. The CDR3 DNA is TGTGCCAGTAGTGGCTTTCAGGGAGGCGAAAAACTGTTTTTT. The chain joins TRBV19 to TRBJ1-4; possibly TRBD1 for D (5 bases). V dropped 5 bases and J dropped 8 bases, with 15 bases sitting between them. The CDR3 consists of 14 residues. Germline lookup yields CDR1 LNHDA and CDR2 SQIVND (reference sequence).

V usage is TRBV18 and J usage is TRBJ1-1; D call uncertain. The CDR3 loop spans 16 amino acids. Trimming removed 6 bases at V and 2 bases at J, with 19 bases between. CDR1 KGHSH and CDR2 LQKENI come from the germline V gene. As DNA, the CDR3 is TGTGCCAGCTCCCCCGACACGGCTTCGATAAACACTGAAGCTTTCTTT. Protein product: CASSPDTASINTEAFF.

In DNA, the CDR3 is TGTGCCAGCACTTACGGGAGCTCTGGAAACACCATATATTTT. The encoded protein is CASTYGSSGNTIYF. The chain uses TRBV2 and TRBJ1-3; D remains unclear. The germline V and J ends were trimmed by 7 bases and 0 bases, with 10 bases remaining between them. CDR3 length: 14 residues. Looked up from germline, CDR1 is SNHLY and CDR2 is FYNNEI.

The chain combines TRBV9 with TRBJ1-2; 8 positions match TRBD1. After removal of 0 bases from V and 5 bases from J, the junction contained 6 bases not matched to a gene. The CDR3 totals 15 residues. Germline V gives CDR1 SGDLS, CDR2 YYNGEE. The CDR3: CASSVVGQGAYGYTF. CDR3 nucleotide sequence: TGTGCCAGCAGCGTAGTGGGGCAGGGGGCGTATGGCTACACCTTC. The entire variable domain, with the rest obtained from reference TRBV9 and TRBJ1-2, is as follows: DSGVTQTPKHLITATGQRVTLRCSPRSGDLSVYWYQQSLDQGLQFLIQYYNGEERAKGNILERFSAQQFPDLHSELNLSSLELGDSALYFCASSVVGQGAYGYTFGSGTRLTVV.

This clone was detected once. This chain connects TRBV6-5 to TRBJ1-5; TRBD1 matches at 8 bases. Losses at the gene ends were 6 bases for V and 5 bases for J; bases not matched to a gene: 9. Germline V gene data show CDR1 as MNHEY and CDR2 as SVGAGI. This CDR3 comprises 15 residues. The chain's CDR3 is CASRRTGRLDQPQHF. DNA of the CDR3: TGTGCCAGCAGAAGGACAGGGCGACTGGATCAGCCCCAGCATTTT.

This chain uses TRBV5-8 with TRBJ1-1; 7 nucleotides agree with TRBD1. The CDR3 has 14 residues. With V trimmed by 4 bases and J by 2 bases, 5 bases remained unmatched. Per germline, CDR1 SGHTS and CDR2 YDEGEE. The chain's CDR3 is CASSIQGINTEAFF. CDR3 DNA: TGTGCCAGCAGCATACAGGGGATTAACACTGAAGCTTTCTTT.

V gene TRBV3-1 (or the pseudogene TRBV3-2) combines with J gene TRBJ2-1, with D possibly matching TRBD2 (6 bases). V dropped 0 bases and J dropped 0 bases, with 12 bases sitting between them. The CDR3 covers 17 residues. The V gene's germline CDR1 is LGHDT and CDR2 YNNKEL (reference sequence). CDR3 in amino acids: CASSQERRLGSYNEQFF. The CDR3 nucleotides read TGTGCCAGCAGCCAAGAACGAAGACTAGGCTCCTACAATGAGCAGTTCTTC.

This CDR3 is CASSQVFEPEAFF. Written as DNA, the CDR3 is TGTGCCAGCAGCCAAGTGTTCGAGCCTGAAGCTTTCTTT. J is TRBJ1-1 and V is TRBV4-2; D remains ambiguous. Germline lookup yields CDR1 LGHNA and CDR2 YNFKEQ. The CDR3 covers 13 residues. V lost 1 base, J lost 6 bases, and 9 bases lay in between.

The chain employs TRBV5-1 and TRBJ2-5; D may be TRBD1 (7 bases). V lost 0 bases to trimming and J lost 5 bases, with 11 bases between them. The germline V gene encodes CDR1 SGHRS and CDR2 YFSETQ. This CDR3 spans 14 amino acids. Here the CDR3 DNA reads TGCGCCAGCAGCTTGGGTGGAGGGGGCGAGACCCAGTACTTC. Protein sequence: CASSLGGGGETQYF.

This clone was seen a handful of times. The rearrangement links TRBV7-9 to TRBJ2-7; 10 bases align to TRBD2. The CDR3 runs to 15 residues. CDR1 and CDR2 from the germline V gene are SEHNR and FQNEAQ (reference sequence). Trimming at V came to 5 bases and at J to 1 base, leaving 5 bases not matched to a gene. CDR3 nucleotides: TGTGCCAGCAGCAGGACTAGCGGTGGGTCCTACGAGCAGTACTTC. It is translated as CASSRTSGGSYEQYF. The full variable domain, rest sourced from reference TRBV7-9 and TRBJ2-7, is DTGVSQNPRHKITKRGQNVTFRCDPISEHNRLYWYRQTLGQGPEFLTYFQNEAQLEKSRLLSDRFSAERPKGSFSTLEIQRTEQGDSAMYLCASSRTSGGSYEQYFGPGTRLTVT.

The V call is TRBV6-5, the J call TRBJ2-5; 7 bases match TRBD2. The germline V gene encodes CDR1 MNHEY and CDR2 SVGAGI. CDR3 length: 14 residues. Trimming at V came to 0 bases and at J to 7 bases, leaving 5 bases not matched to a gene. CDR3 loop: CASSYSGGLRTQYF. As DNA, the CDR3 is TGTGCCAGCAGTTACTCCGGGGGGTTGAGGACCCAGTACTTC.